This TCR beta chain was recorded in a study of cytomegalovirus exposure and HLA in healthy donors. Study-level information: Genotyping of 400 or so donors showed that 80% to 85% belonged to the Caucasian-associated ancestry cluster. General study points: Analyses of presence/absence relied on an assumption of roughly uniform sequencing depth across donors. From TCR beta sequences, most subjects' HLA-A and HLA-B alleles were reportedly predicted accurately.

Remarks on this clone: The target antigen is unknown.

In the PCR, 60 Vbeta and 13 Jbeta primers were used. Sequencing used immunoSEQ multiplex PCR; TCRdb keeps in-frame clones, though not all of them. The sample includes 110,000 to 150,000 clones, about 80% of them seen just once. The CDR3 loop spans 14 amino acids. The ends were cut back, 4 bases at V and 1 base at J, with 10 bases in the middle. Per the germline V gene, CDR1 is SNHLY and CDR2 is FYNNEI. This receptor was obtained from a man aged 40-55 years in good health and CMV-seronegative. The genes are TRBV2 and TRBJ1-2; D unclear. Sequencing was performed on PBMCs. CDR3 region: CASSGAGINYGYTF. The CDR3, as DNA: TGTGCCAGCAGTGGGGCCGGGATTAACTATGGCTACACCTTC.